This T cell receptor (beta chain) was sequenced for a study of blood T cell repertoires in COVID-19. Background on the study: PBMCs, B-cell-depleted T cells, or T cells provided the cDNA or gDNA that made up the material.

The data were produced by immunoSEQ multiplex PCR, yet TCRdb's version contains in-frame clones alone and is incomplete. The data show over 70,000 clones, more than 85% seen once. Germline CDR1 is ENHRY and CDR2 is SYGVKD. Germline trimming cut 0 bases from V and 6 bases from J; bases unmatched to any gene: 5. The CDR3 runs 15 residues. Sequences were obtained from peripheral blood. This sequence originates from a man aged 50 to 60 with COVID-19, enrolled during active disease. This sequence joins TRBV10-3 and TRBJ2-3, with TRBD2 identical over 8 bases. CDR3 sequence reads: CAISESGTRSDTQYF. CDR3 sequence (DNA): TGTGCCATCAGTGAGTCTGGGACTAGGTCGGATACGCAGTATTTT.